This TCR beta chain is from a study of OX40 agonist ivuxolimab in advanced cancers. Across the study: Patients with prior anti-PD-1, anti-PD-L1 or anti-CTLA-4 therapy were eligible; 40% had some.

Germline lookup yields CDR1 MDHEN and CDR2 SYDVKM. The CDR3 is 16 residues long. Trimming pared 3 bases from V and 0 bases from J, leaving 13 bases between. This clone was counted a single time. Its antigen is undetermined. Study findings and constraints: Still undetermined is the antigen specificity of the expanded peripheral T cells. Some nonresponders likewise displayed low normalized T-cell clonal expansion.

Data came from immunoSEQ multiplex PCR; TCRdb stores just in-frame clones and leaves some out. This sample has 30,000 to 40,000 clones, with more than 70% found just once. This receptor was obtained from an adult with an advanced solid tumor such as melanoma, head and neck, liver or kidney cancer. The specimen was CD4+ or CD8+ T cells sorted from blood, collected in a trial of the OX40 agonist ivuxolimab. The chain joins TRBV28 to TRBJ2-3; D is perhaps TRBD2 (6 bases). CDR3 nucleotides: TGTGCCAGCAGTTTCCCGGGGCTAGCGAGCACAGATACGCAGTATTTT. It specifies CASSFPGLASTDTQYF.